These T cell receptor beta chains were read from a single sample in a study of blood T cells in healthy people across ages. TCRdb analysed the 5' RACE reads with MiXCR anew, one entry per CDR3 protein. The data show fewer than 950,000 distinct CDR3 sequences, with less than 70% seen just once and around 40% held by the top ten. The sample comprised blood. The receptors were sampled from a man older than 75 in good health. CDR3s include the opening cysteine and the closing phenylalanine or tryptophan. Fields, in order: V gene, D gene, CDR3 protein. The D gene is left open where the match is weak.

TRBV20-1,.,CSARKGGTDTQYF
TRBV9,TRBD1,CASSLGQGSSETQYF
TRBV29-1,TRBD1,CSTLGGQGYEQYF
TRBV18,.,CASSLLPDITGANVLTF
TRBV20-1,TRBD1,CSARGVETGNENEQYF
TRBV28,TRBD1,CASRPGQVPFFGAFF
TRBV20-1,.,CSAGGATSSYEQYF
TRBV3-1,TRBD1,CASSPSGQGNTEAFF
TRBV12-3/TRBV12-4,TRBD1,CASSNRDRDHKTSNQPQHF
TRBV7-2,.,CASSLGAGLSYEQYF
TRBV2,TRBD2,CASTGQRGITGTQYF
TRBV28,.,CASLQGLGNTIYF
TRBV14,.,CVSSQSALVYEQYF
TRBV12-3/TRBV12-4,.,CASSPGPIQETQYF
TRBV24-1,.,CATSDFDTQYF
TRBV7-2,.,CASSFVQLSYNEQLF
TRBV24-1,TRBD1,CATEDRVAGTDTQYF
TRBV20-1,.,CSASLGGRGNEQFF
TRBV27,TRBD1,CASSSTGVGEQYF
TRBV2,.,CASSEGGGALNSPLHF
TRBV25-1,TRBD1,CASTPGQFNSPLHF
TRBV20-1,.,CSATSTTYEQYF
TRBV20-1,TRBD2,CSARDTLAGTSTDTQYF
TRBV18,TRBD2,CASSPILVAGLYNEQFF
TRBV9,TRBD1,CASSARQGAYDEKLFF
TRBV4-1,.,CASSQSPFSYEQYF
TRBV6-1,TRBD1,CASSAGTGPSSWQPQHF
TRBV20-1,TRBD2,CSARATSGRSYNEQFF
TRBV28,.,CASSSLKDEQFF
TRBV12-3/TRBV12-4,.,CASSVGLAADTQYF
TRBV7-6,.,CASSPFRGAGRNTEAFF
TRBV10-3,.,CAISLGSPSYNEQFF
TRBV3-1,TRBD2,CASSQVSSGRAGDAYF
TRBV18,.,CASSPREPDTQYF
TRBV20-1,.,CSATWDWLETQYF
TRBV27,TRBD1,CASRPRDREDSPLHF
TRBV11-3,.,CASSYYGDGHNEQFF
TRBV25-1,.,CASSEDRVKETQYF
TRBV18,.,CASSPSAGVRETQYF
TRBV28,.,CASSLPSYGQYF